Each of the 22 T cell receptor beta chains below was sequenced from the same sample in a study of T-cell reconstitution after alpha-beta-depleted transplantation in children. Unique molecular identifiers were incorporated when the TCRbeta library was constructed. TCRdb reanalysed the PCR reads using MiXCR and keeps one entry per CDR3 protein. This table holds 500,000 or so distinct CDR3 sequences, roughly an eighth found once. Sequenced here: PBMCs, mostly from graft donor cells, sampled 180 days after TCRalphabeta/CD19-depleted stem cell transplant. These receptors all stem from a female patient aged 2-15 years who had a stem cell transplant for aplastic anemia, so the T cells may come from the graft donor.

This rearrangement joins TRBV12-3 or TRBV12-4 to TRBJ1-1, with D possibly being TRBD1 (6 bases). CDR3 size: 13 residues. V lost 5 bases, J lost 4 bases, and 11 bases lay in between. CDR3 bases: TGTGCCAGCAGTGTGACAGGATTCACTGAAGCTTTCTTT. This translates into CASSVTGFTEAFF.

This chain uses TRBV18 with TRBJ2-7; D not certain. This CDR3 comprises 14 residues. Trimming took 3 bases from V and 3 from J, leaving 12 bases between them. The germline V gene has CDR1 KGHSH and CDR2 LQKENI. The chain's CDR3 is CASSPTGNYYEQYV. In nucleotides, the CDR3 is TGTGCCAGCTCACCCACCGGCAATTACTACGAGCAGTACGTC.

This clonotype showed up just a few times. V and J are TRBV7-3 and TRBJ2-2; TRBD1 might be the D (6 bases). Germline V gene lookup returns CDR1 SGHTA and CDR2 FQGTGA. The CDR3 sequence is 17 residues long. The V gene lost 0 bases and the J gene lost 1 base, with 12 bases spanning the gap. This CDR3 reads CASSLTYPGQNTGELFF. As DNA, the CDR3 is TGTGCCAGCAGCTTAACCTACCCGGGACAGAACACCGGGGAGCTGTTTTTT.

This clonotype was observed many times. The chain carries TRBV7-2 and TRBJ2-2, with 7 bases that match TRBD1. The CDR3 consists of 16 residues. CDR1 SGHTA and CDR2 FQGNSA come from the germline V gene. With 6 bases clipped from V and 1 base from J, the junction kept 8 bases outside the gene matches. CDR3 coding DNA: TGTGCCAGCAGTCGGCGACAGGGTATGAACACCGGGGAGCTGTTTTTT. The encoded protein is CASSRRQGMNTGELFF.

In this sample, this clonotype turned up many times. The genes are TRBV4-3 and TRBJ2-3, with TRBD2 identical over 10 bases. The V gene end was trimmed by 4 bases and the J gene end by 3 bases; junction bases not matched to a gene: 4. The CDR3 has 15 amino acids. CDR1 LGHNA and CDR2 YSLEER come from the germline V gene. The CDR3 loop reads CASSPLAGVTDTQYF. CDR3 in DNA: TGCGCCAGCAGCCCCCTAGCGGGGGTTACAGATACGCAGTATTTT.

This clonotype was counted at least ten times. V and J are TRBV5-1 and TRBJ2-1; D call uncertain. The germline V and J ends were trimmed by 6 bases and 0 bases, with 13 bases remaining between them. Germline CDR1 is SGHRS and CDR2 is YFSETQ. The CDR3 runs to 15 residues. The CDR3, as DNA: TGCGCCAGCACCCTCGCACAGCCCTCCTACAATGAGCAGTTCTTC. Residues: CASTLAQPSYNEQFF.

This clonotype was observed a handful of times. V usage is TRBV4-3 and J usage is TRBJ2-1; 8 bases align to TRBD2. Germline V gene sequence: CDR1 LGHNA, CDR2 YSLEER. This CDR3 is built from 16 residues. V trimming: 0 bases; J trimming: 4 bases; junction bases outside the gene matches: 5. The CDR3 DNA is TGCGCCAGCAGCCAAGACGACATAGCGGGGTACAATGAGCAGTTCTTC. This sequence encodes CASSQDDIAGYNEQFF.

The chain has TRBV12-3 or TRBV12-4 and TRBJ1-6; D is unresolved. V was cut by 6 bases and J by 10 bases, with 16 bases left in between. The CDR3 runs 14 residues. CDR3 amino acids: CASSGDFWRSPLHF. In nucleotides, the CDR3 is TGTGCCAGCAGCGGCGATTTTTGGCGATCACCCCTCCACTTT.

This clonotype was counted between two and nine times. J is TRBJ2-2 and V is TRBV19; no clear D. The CDR3 has 16 residues. Germline values: CDR1 LNHDA, CDR2 SQIVND (reference sequence). V lost 3 bases and J 1 base, leaving 12 bases between the germline ends. CDR3 in DNA: TGTGCCAGTAGTATTTGGGCGGTACGGAACACCGGGGAGCTGTTTTTT. Translating gives CASSIWAVRNTGELFF.

This clonotype has just a few counts. This chain joins TRBV12-3 or TRBV12-4 and TRBJ1-1, with 9 nucleotides matching TRBD1. The CDR3 consists of 12 residues. The CDR3 here is CAAGQGETEAFF. In DNA form, the CDR3 reads TGTGCGGCGGGACAGGGAGAAACTGAAGCTTTCTTT.

This clonotype was seen at least ten times. The V call is TRBV29-1, the J call TRBJ2-5; 8 positions match TRBD2. From germline, CDR1 is SQVTM and CDR2 ANQGSEA. The CDR3 consists of 18 residues. After removal of 0 bases from V and 1 base from J, the junction contained 13 bases not matched to a gene. The CDR3 DNA follows: TGCAGCGTTGAAGATCTTGGACGAACTAGCGGCCTCCAAGAGACCCAGTACTTC. Protein product: CSVEDLGRTSGLQETQYF.

The chain links TRBV7-2 to TRBJ2-5; 7 bases line up with TRBD2. The CDR3 contains 14 residues. Germline V gives CDR1 SGHTA, CDR2 FQGNSA. V dropped 2 bases and J dropped 7; count of bases not matched to a gene: 7. CDR3 sequence (DNA): TGTGCCAGCAGCTTAACGAGCGGGGATGGGACCCAGTACTTC. Its translation: CASSLTSGDGTQYF. Full variable domain (remainder filled in from reference TRBV7-2 and TRBJ2-5): GAGVSQSPSNKVTEKGKDVELRCDPISGHTALYWYRQSLGQGLEFLIYFQGNSAPDKSGLPSDRFSAERTGGSVSTLTIQRTQQEDSAVYLCASSLTSGDGTQYFGPGTRLLVL.

There are a few counts of this clonotype. The gene calls are TRBV18 and TRBJ1-1; 8 bases line up with TRBD1. The CDR3 covers 16 residues. J lost 5 bases, V lost 0 bases, and 8 bases had no gene match. Per the germline V gene, CDR1 is KGHSH and CDR2 is LQKENI. CDR3 bases: TGTGCCAGCTCACCACCACTCCAGGACAGGGAGACTGAAGCTTTCTTT. Translation gives CASSPPLQDRETEAFF.

This clonotype was observed at least ten times. V usage is TRBV29-1 and J usage is TRBJ1-1; tentative D call: TRBD1 (5 bases). Germline CDR1 SQVTM, CDR2 ANQGSEA. V was clipped by 7 bases and J by 1 base, with 10 bases between them. The CDR3 totals 12 residues. The CDR3 sequence: CSDRRGNTEAFF. The CDR3 coding sequence is TGCAGCGACCGGAGGGGGAACACTGAAGCTTTCTTT.

This clonotype was detected only a few times. The genes are TRBV2 and TRBJ2-7; tentatively, D is TRBD1 or TRBD2 (5 bases each). Germline-derived CDR1 and CDR2 are SNHLY and FYNNEI. V was cut by 7 bases and J by 3 bases, with 10 bases left in between. This CDR3 comprises 12 residues. CDR3 DNA sequence: TGTGCCAGCACCAGGGACGTCTACGAGCAGTACTTC. Its protein is CASTRDVYEQYF.

This clonotype occurred many times. The chain couples TRBV5-1 to TRBJ2-1; TRBD1 is a possible D gene (6 bases). V was cut by 4 bases and J by 4 bases, with 12 bases left in between. CDR3 length: 14 residues. Germline V CDR1 and CDR2: SGHRS, YFSETQ. CDR3 in DNA: TGCGCCAGCAGCCTAGGGGACACGTACAATGAGCAGTTCTTC. It encodes CASSLGDTYNEQFF.

This clonotype turned up a few times. The CDR3 coding sequence is TGTGCCACCAGCAGTAAGCGTTTCTACGAGCAGTACTTC. Amino acid sequence: CATSSKRFYEQYF. This sequence joins TRBV15 and TRBJ2-7; D remains unclear. The CDR3 is made up of 13 amino acids. Per germline, CDR1 LNHNV and CDR2 YYDKDF (reference sequence). V lost 3 bases, J lost 3 bases, and 9 bases lay in between.

The CDR3, as DNA: TGCGCCAGCACTTACCGGTACGGGTCTAGAGAACTGTTTTTT. Translating gives CASTYRYGSRELFF. The chain uses TRBV4-3 and TRBJ1-4; no firm D call. The CDR3 spans 14 residues. Germline CDR1 is LGHNA and CDR2 is YSLEER. Trimming stripped 7 bases from V and 12 bases from J, with 21 bases between.

This clonotype came up a few times. This chain connects TRBV21-1 to TRBJ2-5; no DNA check was done on the table's D call, TRBD2. TRBV21-1 is given as a pseudogene. This CDR3 is built from 15 residues. DNA for the CDR3: TGTGCCAGCCGGGGTCTAGCGGGGCTCCAAGAGACCCAGTACTTC. As protein: CASRGLAGLQETQYF.

V and J are TRBV24-1 and TRBJ1-5, with a tentative D call TRBD1 (5 bases). Between the trimmed V and J ends, which lost 7 bases and 3 bases, there was a span of 12 bases. The CDR3 covers 14 residues. Germline V gene sequence: CDR1 KGHDR, CDR2 SFDVKD. CDR3 amino acids: CATSGGADNQPQHF. As DNA, the CDR3 is TGTGCCACCAGCGGAGGGGCCGACAATCAGCCCCAGCATTTT.

The genes are TRBV11-2 and TRBJ2-3; tentative D call: TRBD1 (6 bases). V lost 3 bases to trimming and J lost 4 bases, with 23 bases between them. This CDR3 region has 18 residues. Germline CDR1 SGHAT, CDR2 FQNNGV. CDR3 bases: TGTGCCAGCAGCTTCAGGAAGAGAGGACTGGGGGCCTCAGATACGCAGTATTTT. This encodes CASSFRKRGLGASDTQYF.

This clonotype was counted only a few times. The chain joins TRBV6-5 to TRBJ2-7; 11 bases match TRBD1. Unmatched junction bases numbered 5, after V lost 6 bases and J lost 4 bases. Germline-derived CDR1 and CDR2 are MNHEY and SVGAGI. The CDR3 consists of 14 residues. CDR3 sequence reads: CASSRTGGFYEQYF. DNA for the CDR3: TGTGCCAGCAGCCGGACAGGGGGCTTTTACGAGCAGTACTTC.